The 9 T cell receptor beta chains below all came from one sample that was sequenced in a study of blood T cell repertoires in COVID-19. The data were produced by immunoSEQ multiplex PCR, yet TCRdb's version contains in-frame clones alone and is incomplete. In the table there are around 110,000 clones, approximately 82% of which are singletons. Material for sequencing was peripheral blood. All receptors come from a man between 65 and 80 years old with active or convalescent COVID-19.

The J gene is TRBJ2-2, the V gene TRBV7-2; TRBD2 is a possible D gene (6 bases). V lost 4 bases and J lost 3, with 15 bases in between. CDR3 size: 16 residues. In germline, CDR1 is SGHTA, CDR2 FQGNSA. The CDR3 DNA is TGTGCCAGCAGCTGGGGAGGCCCGGGAGACACCGGGGAGCTGTTTTTT. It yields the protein CASSWGGPGDTGELFF.

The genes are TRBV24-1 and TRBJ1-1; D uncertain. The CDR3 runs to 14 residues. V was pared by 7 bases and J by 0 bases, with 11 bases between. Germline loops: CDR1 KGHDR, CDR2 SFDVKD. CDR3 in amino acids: CATRDGGMNTEAFF. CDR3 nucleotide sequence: TGTGCCACCAGGGACGGAGGCATGAACACTGAAGCTTTCTTT.

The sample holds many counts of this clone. CDR3 DNA sequence: TGTGCCAGTAGTATAGCGGGGATCTACAATGAGCAGTTCTTC. Residues: CASSIAGIYNEQFF. The rearrangement joins TRBV19 to TRBJ2-1; D is possibly TRBD2 (5 bases). Between the trimmed V and J ends, which lost 1 base and 3 bases, there was a span of 7 bases. Germline-derived CDR1 and CDR2 are LNHDA and SQIVND (reference sequence). This CDR3 has 14 residues.

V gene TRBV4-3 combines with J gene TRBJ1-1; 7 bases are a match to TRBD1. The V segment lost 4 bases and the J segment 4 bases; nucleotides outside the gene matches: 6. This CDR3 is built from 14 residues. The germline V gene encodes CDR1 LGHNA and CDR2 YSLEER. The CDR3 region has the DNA TGCGCCAGCAGCCTCCCGACAGGGATCACTGAAGCTTTCTTT. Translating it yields CASSLPTGITEAFF.

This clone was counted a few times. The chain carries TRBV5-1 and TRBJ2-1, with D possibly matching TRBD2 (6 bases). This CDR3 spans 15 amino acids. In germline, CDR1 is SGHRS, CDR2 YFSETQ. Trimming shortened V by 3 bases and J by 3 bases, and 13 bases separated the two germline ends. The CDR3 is CASSSKGDFYNEQFF. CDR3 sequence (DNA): TGCGCCAGCAGCTCAAAAGGGGACTTCTACAATGAGCAGTTCTTC. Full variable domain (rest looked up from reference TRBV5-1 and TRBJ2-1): KAGVTQTPRYLIKTRGQQVTLSCSPISGHRSVSWYQQTPGQGLQFLFEYFSETQRNKGNFPGRFSGRQFSNSRSEMNVSTLELGDSALYLCASSSKGDFYNEQFFGPGTRLTVL.

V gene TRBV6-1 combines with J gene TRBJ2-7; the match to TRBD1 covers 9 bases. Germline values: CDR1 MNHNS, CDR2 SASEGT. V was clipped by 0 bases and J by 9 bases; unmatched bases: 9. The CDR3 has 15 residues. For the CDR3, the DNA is TGTGCCAGCAGTGAAGCTGGGACAGGGAAACCAAGGCAGTACTTC. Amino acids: CASSEAGTGKPRQYF.

DNA for the CDR3: TGTGCCAGCCCTTCAGGGGAGTATGGCTACACCTTC. Protein: CASPSGEYGYTF. V usage is TRBV12-3 or TRBV12-4 and J usage is TRBJ1-2, with D possibly matching TRBD1 (6 bases). The ends were cut back, 8 bases at V and 5 bases at J, with 12 bases in the middle. The CDR3 spans 12 residues.

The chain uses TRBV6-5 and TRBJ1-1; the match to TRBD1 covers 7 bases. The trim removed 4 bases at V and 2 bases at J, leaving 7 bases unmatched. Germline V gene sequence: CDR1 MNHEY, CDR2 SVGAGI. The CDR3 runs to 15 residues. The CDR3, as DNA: TGTGCCAGCAGTTCCCAGGGACAGAAAAACACTGAAGCTTTCTTT. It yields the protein CASSSQGQKNTEAFF.

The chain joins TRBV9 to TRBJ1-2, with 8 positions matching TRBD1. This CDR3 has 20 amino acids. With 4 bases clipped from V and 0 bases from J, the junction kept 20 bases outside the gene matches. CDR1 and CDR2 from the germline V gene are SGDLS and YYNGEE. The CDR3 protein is CASSPPRDRPTFRTNYGYTF. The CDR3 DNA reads TGTGCCAGCAGCCCACCTCGGGACAGGCCTACGTTCCGAACTAACTATGGCTACACCTTC.